This T cell receptor (beta chain) is drawn from a study of blood T cell repertoires in COVID-19. Study background: There were acute and convalescent COVID-19 samples, and they came from the United States, Italy and Spain. The analysed material was cDNA or gDNA that came from T cells, B-cell-depleted T cells, or PBMCs.

The CDR3 is made up of 13 amino acids. Germline lookup yields CDR1 SQVTM and CDR2 ANQGSEA. After removal of 6 bases from V and 3 bases from J, the junction contained 3 bases not matched to a gene. Authors' processing steps: Cell counts per sample came from amplifying reference gene primers. Profiled with immunoSEQ multiplex PCR; TCRdb holds only in-frame clones, not every one. The D gene and trimming were derived from the DNA, and the V and J assignments and clone size from that table. Among roughly 180,000 clones listed, almost 80% were seen once. Source material: peripheral blood. The TCR sequence derives from a man in his sixties with active or convalescent COVID-19. This chain joins TRBV29-1 and TRBJ1-3; 9 bases fit TRBD1. This chain's CDR3 is CSVWTGVGNTIYF. CDR3 DNA sequence: TGCAGCGTCTGGACAGGGGTTGGAAACACCATATATTTT.